This section outlines one T cell receptor (beta chain) sequence together with its context. This sample was taken from a study of shared clonotypes between healthy human individuals. The V gene's germline CDR1 is LNHNV and CDR2 YYDKDF (reference sequence). Unmatched junction bases numbered 6, after V lost 4 bases and J lost 4 bases. This CDR3 comprises 15 residues. The repertoire was sequenced with immunoSEQ multiplex PCR; TCRdb's copy has only in-frame clones and lacks some. The table includes more than 1.2 million clones, around 98.5% detected once. The chain carries TRBV15 and TRBJ2-7, with 11 bases lining up with TRBD1. The source is a man younger than 40 in good health. The sequenced sample consisted of naive CD4+ T cells sorted from blood. The subset was: CD45RA+ positively selected. CDR3 in amino acids: CATSIYGQGAYEQYF. CDR3 bases: TGTGCCACCAGCATATATGGACAGGGGGCTTACGAGCAGTACTTC.